This passage covers 28 T cell receptor beta chains from one sample sequenced in a study of shared clonotypes between healthy human individuals. Data came from immunoSEQ multiplex PCR; TCRdb stores just in-frame clones and leaves some out. Among 2,100,000 or so clones listed, around 95% were seen once. What was sequenced was naive CD4+ T cells sorted from blood. Subset indicated: CD45RA+ positively selected. Receptor source: a man in his late teens or twenties in good health.

The chain links TRBV5-1 to TRBJ1-1; D unclear. This CDR3 region has 15 residues. From germline, CDR1 is SGHRS and CDR2 YFSETQ. Trimming removed 1 base at V and 0 bases at J, with 10 bases between. CDR3 sequence: CASSLQSTLNTEAFF. The CDR3, as DNA: TGCGCCAGCAGCTTGCAATCCACACTGAACACTGAAGCTTTCTTT.

V is TRBV2 and J is TRBJ2-5; D perhaps matches TRBD2 (5 bases). V was trimmed by 1 base and J by 10 bases, leaving 16 bases between them. In germline, CDR1 is SNHLY, CDR2 FYNNEI. The CDR3 loop spans 14 amino acids. In nucleotides, the CDR3 is TGTGCCAGCAGTGAAGGGACCGGAGGAGAAGGCCAGTACTTC. Its protein is CASSEGTGGEGQYF. The variable domain in full, with the rest retrieved from reference TRBV2 and TRBJ2-5, is EPEVTQTPSHQVTQMGQEVILRCVPISNHLYFYWYRQILGQKVEFLVSFYNNEISEKSEIFDDQFSVERPDGSNFTLKIRSTKLEDSAMYFCASSEGTGGEGQYFGPGTRLLVL.

The chain links TRBV7-9 to TRBJ1-2; maybe TRBD1 (5 bases). The CDR3 sequence is 13 residues long. Looked up from germline, CDR1 is SEHNR and CDR2 is FQNEAQ (reference sequence). V shed 10 bases and J shed 0 bases, with 12 bases lying between them. As DNA, the CDR3 is TGTGCCACCATGGACACCTCTAACTATGGCTACACCTTC. Protein: CATMDTSNYGYTF.

The DNA of the CDR3 is TGTGCCTGGAGTATGAGGGGCCGGGACTATGGCTACACCTTC. Its protein product is CAWSMRGRDYGYTF. The genes are TRBV30 and TRBJ1-2; tentatively, D is TRBD1 (5 bases). Germline values: CDR1 GTSNPN, CDR2 SVGIG (reference sequence). Between the trimmed V and J ends, which lost 2 bases and 3 bases, there was a span of 13 bases. This CDR3 has 14 residues.

This clone was recorded a few times. This same CDR3 is encoded by further DNA sequences in the sample. The rearrangement links TRBV7-9 to TRBJ1-5, with D tentatively TRBD1 (6 bases). This CDR3 spans 13 amino acids. V lost 4 bases and J 6 bases, leaving 10 bases between the germline ends. The germline CDR1 and CDR2 sequences are SEHNR and FQNEAQ (reference sequence). The CDR3: CASSSQGGQPQHF. For the CDR3, the DNA is TGTGCCAGCAGCTCACAGGGTGGTCAGCCCCAGCATTTT.

The J gene is TRBJ2-1, the V gene TRBV30; D unresolved. Germline CDR1 reads GTSNPN; CDR2 reads SVGIG (reference sequence). Trimming cost V 3 bases and J 7 bases, with 7 bases left between them. The CDR3 extends over 11 amino acids. The CDR3 sequence is CAWRVVNEQFF. The CDR3 region has the DNA TGTGCCTGGAGGGTAGTAAATGAGCAGTTCTTC.

The genes are TRBV7-6 and TRBJ2-7, with D perhaps TRBD2 (6 bases). The CDR3 runs 15 residues. V was cut by 8 bases and J by 0 bases, with 17 bases left in between. Germline V gene data show CDR1 as SGHVS and CDR2 as FNYEAQ. The CDR3 nucleotides are TGTGCCAGCGTGACGGCCGTCGGGAGCTCCTACGAGCAGTACTTC. This encodes CASVTAVGSSYEQYF.

About this clone: The same CDR3 can be traced to other DNA sequences in this sample. The chain couples TRBV30 to TRBJ1-2; perhaps TRBD1 as D (6 bases). Germline loops: CDR1 GTSNPN, CDR2 SVGIG (reference sequence). V dropped 2 bases and J dropped 6 bases, with 13 bases sitting between them. This CDR3 has 13 amino acids. The CDR3 DNA sequence: TGTGCCTGGAGTCCACGGGGGCCGGATGGCTACACCTTC. This translates into CAWSPRGPDGYTF.

This chain links TRBV6-1 with TRBJ1-1; D not resolved. The germline CDR1 and CDR2 sequences are MNHNS and SASEGT. The germline V and J ends were trimmed by 7 bases and 1 base, with 13 bases remaining between them. The CDR3 length is 14 residues. CDR3 residues: CASKVPGRNTEAFF. The CDR3 DNA is TGTGCCAGCAAGGTCCCCGGTAGGAACACTGAAGCTTTCTTT.

The chain links TRBV6-6 to TRBJ1-5; maybe TRBD1 (5 bases). The CDR3 totals 15 residues. Trimming left V 7 bases short and J 1 base short, with 14 bases between. The germline CDR1 and CDR2 sequences are MNHNY and SVGAGI (reference sequence). CDR3 protein: CASTRSRVSNQPQHF. The CDR3 DNA sequence: TGTGCCAGCACCCGGAGCAGGGTAAGCAATCAGCCCCAGCATTTT.

This sequence joins TRBV7-2 and TRBJ1-2; 9 positions agree with TRBD1. The CDR3 runs to 15 residues. Per the germline V gene, CDR1 is SGHTA and CDR2 is FQGNSA. V shed 5 bases and J 0 bases; nucleotides not matched to a gene: 4. The CDR3 is CASSGRQGANYGYTF. CDR3 DNA: TGTGCCAGCAGCGGCCGACAGGGGGCTAACTATGGCTACACCTTC.

This clone was detected only once. Other DNA sequences from this sample encode an identical CDR3 as well. This chain connects TRBV7-9 to TRBJ1-1; D not resolved. The CDR3 loop spans 12 amino acids. V gave up 3 bases and J gave up 1 base, with 3 bases separating them. Looked up from germline, CDR1 is SEHNR and CDR2 is FQNEAQ (reference sequence). The chain's CDR3 is CASSFENTEAFF. The DNA for the CDR3 is TGTGCCAGCAGCTTCGAGAACACTGAAGCTTTCTTT.

This sequence joins TRBV18 and TRBJ1-3, with D perhaps matching TRBD1 (6 bases). Looked up from germline, CDR1 is KGHSH and CDR2 is LQKENI. This CDR3 has 15 amino acids. V was pared by 4 bases and J by 4 bases, with 14 bases between. CDR3 nucleotides: TGTGCCAGCTCACAACAGGGTGTTGCCGGAAACACCATATATTTT. Translating gives CASSQQGVAGNTIYF.

The chain combines TRBV7-9 with TRBJ1-2; 8 nucleotides agree with TRBD1. CDR1 and CDR2 from the germline V gene are SEHNR and FQNEAQ (reference sequence). This CDR3 has 15 amino acids. The trim removed 5 bases at V and 5 bases at J, leaving 10 bases unmatched. The CDR3 loop reads CASSQRGTGTYGYTF. For the CDR3, the DNA is TGTGCCAGCAGCCAGCGAGGGACAGGAACTTATGGCTACACCTTC.

The rearrangement joins TRBV5-6 to TRBJ2-5, with D possibly being TRBD1 (5 bases). V lost 1 base, J lost 4 bases, and 11 bases lay in between. The germline CDR1 and CDR2 sequences are SGHDT and YYEEEE. The CDR3 runs to 14 residues. CDR3 in DNA: TGTGCCAGCAGCTTGACAGGCCGGACAGAGACCCAGTACTTC. This codes for CASSLTGRTETQYF.

In nucleotides, the CDR3 is TGCGCCAGCAGCCAAGATCCCCCGGGACAGAGCTCTGGAAACACCATATATTTT. Translated, it gives CASSQDPPGQSSGNTIYF. This sequence joins TRBV4-3 and TRBJ1-3, with 7 bases aligning to TRBD1. Germline-derived CDR1 and CDR2 are LGHNA and YSLEER. CDR3 size: 18 residues. Trimming removed 0 bases from V and 0 bases from J; junction bases left unmatched: 8.

The CDR3 sequence is CASRKTGAQGGYTF. The CDR3 DNA reads TGTGCCAGCAGGAAGACAGGGGCACAAGGTGGCTACACCTTC. The chain recombines TRBV27 with TRBJ1-2; 8 nucleotides align to TRBD1. Germline V gene data show CDR1 as MNHEY and CDR2 as SMNVEV (reference sequence). The CDR3 sequence is 14 residues long. V lost 6 bases to trimming and J lost 7 bases; unmatched junction nucleotides: 10.

The chain has TRBV7-9 and TRBJ2-7; D unclear. Germline assignment: CDR1 SEHNR and CDR2 FQNEAQ (reference sequence). The CDR3 covers 10 residues. Trimming pared 6 bases from V and 4 bases from J, leaving 4 bases between. CDR3 coding DNA: TGTGCCAGCAGTACTTACGAGCAGTACTTC. Amino acids: CASSTYEQYF.

The chain couples TRBV29-1 to TRBJ1-1; no clear D. CDR1 SQVTM and CDR2 ANQGSEA come from the germline V gene. The CDR3 totals 12 residues. V lost 1 base and J 8 bases, leaving 11 bases between the germline ends. CDR3 sequence (DNA): TGCAGCGTTGAAGGGGAGGGAGCCGAAGCTTTCTTT. Translation: CSVEGEGAEAFF.

DNA of the CDR3: TGCGCCAGCAGCCAAGATCCGGTCGGAGGGGGCTACACCTTC. This translates into CASSQDPVGGGYTF. The J gene is TRBJ1-2, the V gene TRBV4-1, with D unclear. Germline V gene data show CDR1 as MGHRA and CDR2 as YSYEKL. Trimming stripped 0 bases from V and 8 bases from J, with 13 bases between. The CDR3 is made up of 14 amino acids.

This clone appeared once. J is TRBJ1-1 and V is TRBV7-9, with D hard to call. Germline CDR1 and CDR2: SEHNR and FQNEAQ (reference sequence). V was pared by 0 bases and J by 1 base, with 9 bases between. This CDR3 has 15 amino acids. The DNA for the CDR3 is TGTGCCAGCAGCTTAGCCCCTCAGACGAACACTGAAGCTTTCTTT. Translation gives CASSLAPQTNTEAFF.

The chain recombines TRBV20-1 with TRBJ2-5; D gene unclear. The V end lost 3 bases, the J end lost 5 bases, and 7 bases lay between the germline ends. This CDR3 has 11 amino acids. In germline, CDR1 is DFQATT, CDR2 SNEGSKA (reference sequence). The CDR3 region is CSARFLETQYF. Here the CDR3 DNA reads TGCAGTGCTAGGTTTTTGGAGACCCAGTACTTC.

The V call is TRBV28, the J call TRBJ2-3; tentative D call: TRBD1 (5 bases). This CDR3 is 17 amino acids long. V was clipped by 10 bases and J by 2 bases, with 25 bases between them. CDR1 is MDHEN, CDR2 SYDVKM, per germline. The CDR3, as DNA: TGTGCCATATTAGGGGCAGGGCAGAGTATAACCACAGATACGCAGTATTTT. Translated, it gives CAILGAGQSITTDTQYF.

The genes are TRBV18 and TRBJ1-5; 10 bases agree with TRBD1. CDR1 KGHSH and CDR2 LQKENI come from the germline V gene. Trimming removed 4 bases from V and 9 bases from J; junction bases left unmatched: 15. The CDR3 runs to 17 residues. CDR3 sequence (DNA): TGTGCCAGCTCACTCCTTCCGGGACAGGGGACGTACGGGCCCCAGCATTTT. Its protein product is CASSLLPGQGTYGPQHF.

The gene calls are TRBV7-8 and TRBJ2-1; 13 bases fit TRBD2. The CDR3 totals 16 residues. J gave up 4 bases and V 5 bases, and 5 bases lay outside the gene matches. Germline-derived CDR1 and CDR2 are SGHVS and FQNEAQ. CDR3 region: CASSLTSGGAYNEQFF. The CDR3 DNA follows: TGTGCCAGCAGCCTTACTAGCGGGGGGGCGTACAATGAGCAGTTCTTC.

J is TRBJ1-2 and V is TRBV6-1; D remains unclear. CDR1 is MNHNS and CDR2 is SASEGT in the germline V gene. Trimming removed 3 bases at V and 0 bases at J, with 11 bases between. CDR3 length equals 15 residues. In DNA form, the CDR3 reads TGTGCCAGCAGTGAGCGGGCCGAAGCTAACTATGGCTACACCTTC. As protein: CASSERAEANYGYTF.

The chain carries TRBV7-3 and TRBJ2-7, with D maybe TRBD2 (6 bases). This CDR3 has 13 amino acids. Trimming left V 4 bases short and J 7 bases short, with 14 bases between. Germline lookup yields CDR1 SGHTA and CDR2 FQGTGA. The CDR3 here is CASSSTSTGEQYF. DNA for the CDR3: TGTGCCAGCAGCTCCACTAGCACCGGGGAGCAGTACTTC.

The chain couples TRBV5-1 to TRBJ2-1; 11 bases agree with TRBD2. With 2 bases clipped from V and 8 bases from J, the junction kept 15 bases outside the gene matches. The germline V gene has CDR1 SGHRS and CDR2 YFSETQ. This CDR3 spans 18 amino acids. In DNA form, the CDR3 reads TGCGCCAGCAGCTTTGGTTTGGCTAGCGGGAGGTTTTCAGATGAGCAGTTCTTC. Amino acid sequence: CASSFGLASGRFSDEQFF.